This T cell receptor beta chain is from a study of T cells in Graves' hyperthyroidism and ophthalmopathy (dated by TCRdb to the late 2010s). Study-wide context: Peripheral blood samples were taken at initial diagnosis, before any treatment was given. To identify TCR V-J signatures that set the groups apart, the researchers used a discovery cohort of 90 to 100 patients, made up of under 45 with Graves' ophthalmopathy and around 58 with stable Graves' hyperthyroidism. Whether ophthalmopathy could be predicted prospectively was tested in an independent validation cohort made up of 18 to 20 hyperthyroidism patients plus 17 patients who later progressed to ophthalmopathy. The roughly 94 discovery patients were randomly divided into training and test sets at a 7:3 ratio. In several Graves' hyperthyroidism patients, the study also compared T-cell repertoires from thyroid tissue with T-cell repertoires from blood. Once sampling was done, hyperthyroidism patients were given methimazole at a starting dose of 30 mg daily, whereas ophthalmopathy patients were given high-dose intravenous methylprednisolone. TCR Vbeta CDR3 sequencing of some 140 peripheral blood samples (43 ophthalmopathy, 75 or so hyperthyroidism and around 17 progressor patients) is reported in the paper.

Broader findings and caveats from the paper: In validation, the model predicted progression to ophthalmopathy a median of 6.5 months before onset, with roughly 68% sensitivity and almost 75% specificity. Ophthalmopathy was separated from stable hyperthyroidism by a 13 V-J signature model, with approximately 86% sensitivity and approximately 81% specificity obtained in cross-validation and 80%/75% obtained in testing. Sample size was not statistically predetermined, and investigators were not blinded to group allocation. Blood samples also contained most of the expanded thyroid clonotypes (frequency above 0.001), which suggests that blood repertoires may reflect thyroid immune responses.

The TCR beta CDR3 regions were amplified from RNA transcripts. The first round of RT-PCR for the TCR CDR3 was performed with the HTBI primer set and the Qiagen OneStep RT-PCR kit. A second multiplex PCR round built the libraries, followed by size selection and purification. Paired-end sequencing of the libraries was performed with 100 bp reads on an Illumina HiSeq2000. The paper's data handling went like this. SOAPnuke was used to process the raw data, with reads discarded if the reads contained adapters or uncalled bases, had a mean Phred below 15, or lacked an exact constant-primer or identifier match. High-quality paired reads were merged using COPE v1.2.5, and each unique nucleotide sequence was defined as a clonotype. MiTCR v1.1 was used to align clonotypes to the IMGT TRBV, TRBD and TRBJ reference segments. The analysis included only V-J combinations with a frequency above 0.0001, which together covered approximately 99% of the repertoires. The TCS score was defined as F50 (clonal expansion) divided by E x V (chaos), with BLOSUM62-based TCRdist calculated between CDR3 peptides within each V-J. Welch's t-statistics and random forest reduced several hundred V-J features to about 12, which were used in a naive Bayes classifier (R e1071). TCRdb trimmed public reads at Q25 via fastp, called clones via MiXCR and kept in-frame beta chains. Duplicate CDR3 protein sequences are folded into a single record with the most common DNA and genes. The V and J calls were determined by TCRdb, not by the authors. The sample table holds approximately 370,000 distinct CDR3 sequences, of which about a sixth were seen once. The top ten constitute around a third of the sample.

For CDR1 and CDR2, the germline V gene (reference sequence) lists SEHNR and FQNEAQ. The CDR3 numbers 11 residues from cysteine through phenylalanine. Only the CDR3 part of the read is kept: 33 bases, read in frame from the first base. The trim is 5 bases for V and 4 bases for J, with a gap of 5 bases between the germline ends. This clonotype showed up just once. It lacks a known antigen. Base qualities are missing; no much larger clone stands one base away. One read is thin evidence. The hyperthyroidism patients were between 18 and 65 years old and newly diagnosed, with a disease duration of less than 2 months. Any patient with an uncontrolled infection, another autoimmune disease, pregnancy or lactation was excluded. Diagnoses were based on clinical symptoms, serum thyroxine and TRAb, thyroid ultrasound and orbital computed tomography. Blood from progressor patients was drawn when they were first diagnosed with hyperthyroidism, before any ophthalmopathy symptoms appeared. Ficoll-Paque density gradient centrifugation was used to isolate PBMCs from around 10 ml of fresh peripheral blood. Progressor patients were initially diagnosed with Graves' hyperthyroidism and developed ophthalmopathy during follow-up. Total RNA was extracted with Trizol reagent, and quality was checked on an Agilent 2100 Bioanalyzer.

The receptor's source is a woman aged 25 to 45 with Graves' hyperthyroidism that later progressed to Graves' ophthalmopathy. The sample comprised blood. The sequence joins TRBV7-9 to TRBJ1-1, with the D gene too uncertain to name. This receptor has the CDR3 CASSVRTEAFF. Here is the DNA: TGTGCCAGCAGCGTCCGCACTGAAGCTTTCTTT. The CDR3, completed at both ends by the reference TRBV7-9 and TRBJ1-1 genes, gives the full variable domain DTGVSQNPRHKITKRGQNVTFRCDPISEHNRLYWYRQTLGQGPEFLTYFQNEAQLEKSRLLSDRFSAERPKGSFSTLEIQRTEQGDSAMYLCASSVRTEAFFGQGTRLTVV.